One sample yielded the 20 T cell receptor beta chains listed below, sequenced in a study of beta chain features in type 1 diabetes. No cognate antigen is known for these TCRs. Regarding the study as a whole: Moderately but significantly shorter TCRB CDR3s were found in Type 1 diabetes patients in all four CD4+ subsets.

Expressed TCRB transcripts got sequenced, as all isolated RNA was reverse transcribed. TCRdb's copy holds only in-frame clones and misses some; the assay was immunoSEQ multiplex PCR. The table records 120,000 or so clones, less than 20% of them present only once. Sequenced input: central memory CD4+ T cells from blood. All receptors derive from a man between 25 and 39 years old with type 1 diabetes.

This clone was seen ten or more times. The J gene is TRBJ2-1, the V gene TRBV6-5; weak D call: TRBD1 (6 bases). Germline CDR1 MNHEY, CDR2 SVGAGI. Trimming took 5 bases from V and 5 from J, leaving 16 bases between them. This CDR3 contains 15 residues. The CDR3 DNA reads TGTGCCAGCAGTCGCTCAGGGGTTATCGACAATGAGCAGTTCTTC. Its translation: CASSRSGVIDNEQFF.

This clone was seen a few times. The rearrangement uses TRBV11-2 and TRBJ2-7; 8 bases line up with TRBD1. The CDR3 covers 13 residues. With V trimmed by 5 bases and J by 6 bases, 6 bases remained unmatched. Germline CDR1 and CDR2: SGHAT and FQNNGV. In DNA form, the CDR3 reads TGTGCCAGCAGCCAGGCAGGGGGCGGCGAGCAGTACTTC. Translating gives CASSQAGGGEQYF.

V is TRBV7-9 and J is TRBJ2-1; D unclear. From germline, CDR1 is SEHNR and CDR2 FQNEAQ (reference sequence). This CDR3 contains 12 residues. V was clipped by 2 bases and J by 8 bases, with 7 bases between them. The CDR3 spells CASSLSWYEQFF. CDR3 bases: TGTGCCAGCAGCTTATCCTGGTATGAGCAGTTCTTC.

There are a few counts of this clone. This chain connects TRBV5-6 to TRBJ1-6; D call uncertain. The CDR3 totals 13 residues. CDR1 is SGHDT, CDR2 YYEEEE, per germline. The V gene lost 1 base and the J gene lost 7 bases, with 6 bases spanning the gap. CDR3 residues: CASSLPNNSPLHF. For the CDR3, the DNA is TGTGCCAGCAGCTTGCCGAACAATTCACCCCTCCACTTT.

This sequence joins TRBV6-6 and TRBJ2-5, with 8 bases aligning to TRBD1. Germline CDR1 reads MNHNY; CDR2 reads SVGAGI (reference sequence). V lost 7 bases and J lost 7; bases outside the gene matches: 8. CDR3 length equals 13 residues. The CDR3 sequence: CASTGQGSGTQYF. CDR3 in DNA: TGTGCCAGCACCGGACAGGGTTCGGGGACCCAGTACTTC.

J is TRBJ2-3 and V is TRBV19; D is undetermined. Trimming stripped 6 bases from V and 3 bases from J, with 10 bases between. The germline gives CDR1 LNHDA, CDR2 SQIVND (reference sequence). The length of the CDR3 is 13 residues. CDR3 sequence: CASRTVSTDTQYF. CDR3 DNA sequence: TGTGCCAGTAGGACTGTCAGTACAGATACGCAGTATTTT. Full variable domain (rest looked up from reference TRBV19 and TRBJ2-3): DGGITQSPKYLFRKEGQNVTLSCEQNLNHDAMYWYRQDPGQGLRLIYYSQIVNDFQKGDIAEGYSVSREKKESFPLTVTSAQKNPTAFYLCASRTVSTDTQYFGPGTRLTVL.

V gene TRBV6-1 combines with J gene TRBJ1-5, with D uncertain. With 7 bases removed from V and 1 base from J, the gap between germline ends came to 11 bases. Germline-derived CDR1 and CDR2 are MNHNS and SASEGT. The CDR3 has 14 amino acids. CDR3 in DNA: TGTGCCAGCACGGATTGGAGGAGCAATCAGCCCCAGCATTTT. Its translation is CASTDWRSNQPQHF.

This clone appeared a few times. The rearrangement uses TRBV5-6 and TRBJ2-7, with 11 bases fitting TRBD2. The V gene's germline CDR1 is SGHDT and CDR2 YYEEEE. Trimming at V came to 1 base and at J to 3 bases, leaving 6 bases not matched to a gene. The CDR3 runs 16 residues. CDR3 DNA: TGTGCCAGCAGCTTGACTAGCGGGGGTAGCTACTACGAGCAGTACTTC. It encodes CASSLTSGGSYYEQYF.

J is TRBJ2-5 and V is TRBV7-2, with D possibly being TRBD1 or TRBD2 (6 bases each). This CDR3 is 14 amino acids long. The V gene lost 6 bases and the J gene lost 4 bases, with 15 bases spanning the gap. Looked up from germline, CDR1 is SGHTA and CDR2 is FQGNSA. Here the CDR3 DNA reads TGTGCCAGCAGTCAGGGGAGACTAGGAGAGACCCAGTACTTC. Its protein is CASSQGRLGETQYF.

This clone was picked up a small number of times. V is TRBV29-1 and J is TRBJ1-2; 7 bases match TRBD1. CDR3 size: 15 residues. Unmatched junction bases numbered 10, after V lost 1 base and J lost 5 bases. Germline V gene lookup returns CDR1 SQVTM and CDR2 ANQGSEA. The CDR3 nucleotides are TGCAGCGTTGAAGGGGTACAGGGGCATCGGTATGGCTACACCTTC. Amino acids: CSVEGVQGHRYGYTF.

The table lists this clone with a few counts. The rearrangement uses TRBV7-2 and TRBJ1-2; D remains ambiguous. Germline V gene sequence: CDR1 SGHTA, CDR2 FQGNSA. Trimming left V 5 bases short and J 7 bases short, with 20 bases between. This CDR3 spans 15 amino acids. CDR3 nucleotides: TGTGCCAGCAGCCAGGCCGTCTTAGGGTGGGCTGGCTACACCTTC. It translates to CASSQAVLGWAGYTF.

This chain links TRBV4-3 with TRBJ2-6, with D unclear. The V gene's germline CDR1 is LGHNA and CDR2 YSLEER. The CDR3 runs to 18 residues. With 4 bases removed from V and 2 bases from J, the gap between germline ends came to 18 bases. CDR3 protein: CASSRSIQWDAGANVLTF. The CDR3 DNA sequence: TGCGCCAGCAGCCGATCGATACAGTGGGATGCTGGGGCCAACGTCCTGACTTTC.

To note about this clone: The junction departs from germline at one end; a sequencing error may be responsible. The chain has TRBV18 and TRBJ1-2; TRBD1 agrees at 8 bases. The CDR3 is 15 residues long. Germline V lookup: CDR1 KGHSH, CDR2 LQKENI. The CDR3 is CASSPQGDLLYGYTF. The CDR3 nucleotides read TGTGCCAGCTCTCCACAGGGGGACCTATTGTATGGCTACACCTTC.

The V gene is TRBV29-1, the J gene TRBJ1-1; unclear D gene. The CDR3 is made up of 13 amino acids. The germline CDR1 and CDR2 sequences are SQVTM and ANQGSEA. Trimming removed 7 bases from V and 0 bases from J, with 12 bases in between. CDR3 amino acids: CSADFLLNTEAFF. The CDR3 nucleotides read TGCAGCGCCGACTTTCTTTTGAACACTGAAGCTTTCTTT.

This clone was picked up a small number of times. The rearrangement links TRBV9 to TRBJ2-5; 7 positions match TRBD2. The germline CDR1 and CDR2 sequences are SGDLS and YYNGEE. After removal of 6 bases from V and 1 base from J, the junction contained 6 bases not matched to a gene. The CDR3 covers 14 residues. DNA for the CDR3: TGTGCCAGCACCCGTAGCGGGTCCCAAGAGACCCAGTACTTC. The encoded protein is CASTRSGSQETQYF.

The CDR3 spells CASSEAPGMRGPDNEQFF. In DNA, the CDR3 is TGTGCCAGCAGTGAAGCCCCGGGGATGAGAGGGCCTGACAATGAGCAGTTCTTC. The chain joins TRBV2 to TRBJ2-1, with a tentative D call TRBD2 (5 bases). Trimming stripped 0 bases from V and 5 bases from J, with 20 bases between. The CDR3 spans 18 residues. Germline-derived CDR1 and CDR2 are SNHLY and FYNNEI.

This clone occurred a few times. The V and J genes are TRBV7-6 and TRBJ2-7; D uncertain. This CDR3 is 11 amino acids long. Looked up from germline, CDR1 is SGHVS and CDR2 is FNYEAQ. V dropped 5 bases and J dropped 8 bases, with 10 bases sitting between them. DNA of the CDR3: TGTGCCAGCAGCCCAAATATACAGCAGTACTTC. Residues: CASSPNIQQYF.

The chain recombines TRBV9 with TRBJ2-5, with D possibly being TRBD2 (7 bases). Trimming took 0 bases from V and 1 from J, leaving 13 bases between them. The CDR3 covers 16 residues. Per the germline V gene, CDR1 is SGDLS and CDR2 is YYNGEE. The CDR3 DNA is TGTGCCAGCAGCGTAGCTGCGGGGGCGGGCCAAGAGACCCAGTACTTC. This codes for CASSVAAGAGQETQYF.

V is TRBV18 and J is TRBJ1-2; unclear D gene. Germline V gene sequence: CDR1 KGHSH, CDR2 LQKENI. The CDR3 length is 15 residues. The ends were cut back, 6 bases at V and 8 bases at J, with 22 bases in the middle. The DNA for the CDR3 is TGTGCCAGCTCGCCAACATCGACTCGGCGGAGCGGCTACACCTTC. This encodes CASSPTSTRRSGYTF.

J is TRBJ2-7 and V is TRBV28; the match to TRBD1 covers 10 bases. This CDR3 comprises 15 residues. The germline gives CDR1 MDHEN, CDR2 SYDVKM. With V trimmed by 2 bases and J by 4 bases, 5 bases remained unmatched. CDR3 nucleotide sequence: TGTGCCAGCAGTTTACCCGGACAGGGGGGTTACGAGCAGTACTTC. Amino acids: CASSLPGQGGYEQYF.